Listed below are T cell receptor beta chains from one sample, sequenced in a study of shared clonotypes between healthy human individuals. The protocol was immunoSEQ multiplex PCR, while the TCRdb copy is restricted to in-frame clones and leaves out a portion. Of over 2,000,000 clones listed, 90% to 95% are singletons. The sample taken for sequencing was naive CD8+ T cells from PBMCs. Receptors originate from a man between 18 and 29 years old in good health. Some clones in this sample may be carry-over from other donors' samples. Both conserved end residues are part of each CDR3. D genes are given only for firm matches.

cdr3_aa: CASSLLDREQYF; v_call: TRBV28; d_call: NA; j_call: TRBJ2-7
cdr3_aa: CASSLRGQGAGWETQYF; v_call: TRBV5-4; d_call: TRBD1; j_call: TRBJ2-5
cdr3_aa: CASSFPLGTEAFF; v_call: TRBV7-9; d_call: NA; j_call: TRBJ1-1
cdr3_aa: CASSTTSSQSPYEQYF; v_call: TRBV9; d_call: TRBD2; j_call: TRBJ2-7
cdr3_aa: CASSFMAGDNSPLHF; v_call: TRBV11-2; d_call: NA; j_call: TRBJ1-6
cdr3_aa: CASSSRGWYEQYF; v_call: TRBV27; d_call: NA; j_call: TRBJ2-7
cdr3_aa: CASSPQEYYEQYF; v_call: TRBV7-9; d_call: NA; j_call: TRBJ2-7
cdr3_aa: CASSPPGALPQETQYF; v_call: TRBV7-9; d_call: NA; j_call: TRBJ2-5
cdr3_aa: CASSRAHRMNTEAFF; v_call: TRBV19; d_call: NA; j_call: TRBJ1-1
cdr3_aa: CASSARLMNLSGANVLTF; v_call: TRBV6-1; d_call: NA; j_call: TRBJ2-6
cdr3_aa: CASSWGTGTRPNQPQHF; v_call: TRBV27; d_call: NA; j_call: TRBJ1-5
cdr3_aa: CASSLSRGLVGTEAFF; v_call: TRBV28; d_call: NA; j_call: TRBJ1-1
cdr3_aa: CASGFGGPSGNTIYF; v_call: TRBV12-5; d_call: NA; j_call: TRBJ1-3
cdr3_aa: CASSLCKACEQYF; v_call: TRBV28; d_call: NA; j_call: TRBJ2-7
cdr3_aa: CASSEGAAGGLYEQYF; v_call: TRBV2; d_call: TRBD2; j_call: TRBJ2-7
cdr3_aa: CSVEDPGRGYGYTF; v_call: TRBV29-1; d_call: NA; j_call: TRBJ1-2
cdr3_aa: CASSGETGWETQYF; v_call: TRBV5-6; d_call: TRBD1; j_call: TRBJ2-5
cdr3_aa: CASSQDLGTAYNEQFF; v_call: TRBV14; d_call: TRBD1; j_call: TRBJ2-1
cdr3_aa: CASSLVSGSFNEQYF; v_call: TRBV5-1; d_call: TRBD2; j_call: TRBJ2-7
cdr3_aa: CASSGPGEQYF; v_call: TRBV19; d_call: NA; j_call: TRBJ2-7
cdr3_aa: CSVPFSRAYGYTF; v_call: TRBV29-1; d_call: NA; j_call: TRBJ1-2
cdr3_aa: CATSKGLVISNTGELFF; v_call: TRBV15; d_call: NA; j_call: TRBJ2-2
cdr3_aa: CASSEMGFTEAFF; v_call: TRBV10-2; d_call: NA; j_call: TRBJ1-1
cdr3_aa: CASSQWRTGNEQYF; v_call: TRBV14; d_call: TRBD1; j_call: TRBJ2-7
cdr3_aa: CASSLGTGNYGYTF; v_call: TRBV5-6; d_call: TRBD1; j_call: TRBJ1-2
cdr3_aa: CASSFGRFSGNTIYF; v_call: TRBV7-2; d_call: NA; j_call: TRBJ1-3
cdr3_aa: CASYQAGTLRTDTQYF; v_call: TRBV6-6; d_call: NA; j_call: TRBJ2-3
cdr3_aa: CASSLRQKETQYF; v_call: TRBV5-6; d_call: NA; j_call: TRBJ2-5
cdr3_aa: CAWSVLGTADTQYF; v_call: TRBV30; d_call: NA; j_call: TRBJ2-3
cdr3_aa: CASSDRTRFHEQYF; v_call: TRBV2; d_call: TRBD2; j_call: TRBJ2-7
cdr3_aa: CASSSRTKQDQPQHF; v_call: TRBV6-1; d_call: NA; j_call: TRBJ1-5
cdr3_aa: CASSLLPGQALTGANVLTF; v_call: TRBV27; d_call: TRBD1; j_call: TRBJ2-6
cdr3_aa: CAWTSWSLTEAFF; v_call: TRBV30; d_call: NA; j_call: TRBJ1-1
cdr3_aa: CAAKPPREKSGNTIYF; v_call: TRBV28; d_call: NA; j_call: TRBJ1-3
cdr3_aa: CASLSRGRGFGYTF; v_call: TRBV6-1; d_call: TRBD1; j_call: TRBJ1-2
cdr3_aa: CATTDSSYNEQFF; v_call: TRBV15; d_call: NA; j_call: TRBJ2-1
cdr3_aa: CASDSLRGYGYTF; v_call: TRBV7-2; d_call: NA; j_call: TRBJ1-2
cdr3_aa: CASSFGRAGDEQFF; v_call: TRBV27; d_call: NA; j_call: TRBJ2-1